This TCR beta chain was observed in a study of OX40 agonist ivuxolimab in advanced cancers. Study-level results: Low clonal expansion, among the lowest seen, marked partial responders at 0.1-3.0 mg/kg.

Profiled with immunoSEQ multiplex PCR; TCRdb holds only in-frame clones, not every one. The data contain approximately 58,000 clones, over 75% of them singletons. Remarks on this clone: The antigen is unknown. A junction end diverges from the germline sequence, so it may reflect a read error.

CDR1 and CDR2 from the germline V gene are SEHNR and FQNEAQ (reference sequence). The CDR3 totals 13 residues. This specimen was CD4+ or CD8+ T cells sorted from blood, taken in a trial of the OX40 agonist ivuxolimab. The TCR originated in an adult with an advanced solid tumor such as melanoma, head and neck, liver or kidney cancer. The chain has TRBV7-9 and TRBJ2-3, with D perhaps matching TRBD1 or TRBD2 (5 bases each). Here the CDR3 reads CASRLGGTDTQYF. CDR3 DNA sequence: TGTGCCAGCCGCTTGGGGGGCACAGATACGCAGTATTTT.